These 29 T cell receptor beta chains were sequenced from one sample in a study of T cell responses to AZD1222 COVID-19 vaccine. Sequencing was performed with immunoSEQ multiplex PCR; in TCRdb, only in-frame clones are kept and a portion is missing. The table has 120,000 or so clones, 89% seen once. The sample consisted of peripheral blood, taken on day 0 of AZD1222 vaccination. The receptors derive from an adult in good health.

V and J are TRBV4-1 and TRBJ2-7, with 8 bases that match TRBD1. CDR1 MGHRA and CDR2 YSYEKL come from the germline V gene. This CDR3 is 15 amino acids long. Trimming removed 0 bases from V and 2 bases from J; junction bases left unmatched: 3. The CDR3 is CASSQDRTGTYEQYF. CDR3 in DNA: TGCGCCAGCAGCCAAGACAGGACAGGGACCTACGAGCAGTACTTC.

The chain has TRBV6-1 and TRBJ2-5, with 12 positions matching TRBD2. V was clipped by 1 base and J by 4 bases; unmatched bases: 10. The CDR3 sequence is 18 residues long. CDR1 is MNHNS and CDR2 is SASEGT in the germline V gene. This CDR3 reads CASSEGTSGTHAGETQYF. The CDR3 nucleotides are TGTGCCAGCAGTGAAGGGACTAGCGGGACGCATGCTGGAGAGACCCAGTACTTC.

This clone was seen once. The chain recombines TRBV4-3 with TRBJ2-7; 10 positions agree with TRBD2. CDR3 length: 15 residues. The germline V gene has CDR1 LGHNA and CDR2 YSLEER. V shed 1 base and J 3 bases; nucleotides not matched to a gene: 3. The chain's CDR3 is CASSQGTSGFYEQYF. As DNA, the CDR3 is TGCGCCAGCAGCCAAGGGACTAGCGGCTTCTACGAGCAGTACTTC.

This clone has just a few counts. The gene calls are TRBV5-8 and TRBJ2-3; D is uncertain. CDR3 length: 12 residues. Germline lookup yields CDR1 SGHTS and CDR2 YDEGEE. Trimming pared 4 bases from V and 6 bases from J, leaving 9 bases between. The CDR3 is CASSPPSDTQYF. As DNA, the CDR3 is TGTGCCAGCAGCCCACCATCGGATACGCAGTATTTT.

The chain joins TRBV6-5 to TRBJ1-1, with D uncertain. Germline CDR1 and CDR2: MNHEY and SVGAGI. This CDR3 has 14 residues. The ends were cut back, 5 bases at V and 4 bases at J, with 14 bases in the middle. In DNA, the CDR3 is TGTGCCAGCAGTCGACACGAAGTACCCACTGAAGCTTTCTTT. It specifies CASSRHEVPTEAFF.

The gene calls are TRBV19 and TRBJ2-3, with 7 nucleotides matching TRBD1. This CDR3 is built from 14 residues. The trim removed 9 bases at V and 0 bases at J, leaving 6 bases unmatched. Germline V gene lookup returns CDR1 LNHDA and CDR2 SQIVND (reference sequence). DNA for the CDR3: TGTGCCAGCGAAGACAGGGTCAGCACAGATACGCAGTATTTT. Translating it yields CASEDRVSTDTQYF.

V and J are TRBV9 and TRBJ2-6; D might be TRBD2 (6 bases). This CDR3 is built from 16 residues. Germline-derived CDR1 and CDR2 are SGDLS and YYNGEE. V lost 3 bases, J lost 5 bases, and 15 bases lay in between. The CDR3 reads CASSGAREWRANVLTF. The CDR3 coding sequence is TGTGCCAGCAGCGGAGCCCGGGAGTGGAGGGCCAACGTCCTGACTTTC.

This clone was recorded a few times. The chain combines TRBV11-3 with TRBJ1-2; no definite D call. The CDR3 is 16 residues long. Trimming cost V 1 base and J 2 bases, with 14 bases left between them. Germline lookup yields CDR1 SGHNT and CDR2 YENEEA. CDR3 DNA sequence: TGTGCCAGCAGCTTAGCGGTAGCCCGAAAGAACTATGGCTACACCTTC. It is translated as CASSLAVARKNYGYTF.

The V call is TRBV19, the J call TRBJ1-1, with D possibly TRBD1 on 6 matching bases. Germline CDR1 is LNHDA and CDR2 is SQIVND (reference sequence). This CDR3 region has 15 residues. V lost 5 bases to trimming and J lost 5 bases, with 18 bases between them. In DNA, the CDR3 is TGTGCCAGTAGTCCGGGGACATATATTCGGACTGAAGCTTTCTTT. This codes for CASSPGTYIRTEAFF.

V and J are TRBV19 and TRBJ2-3; tentative D call: TRBD2 (6 bases). Trimming pared 0 bases from V and 5 bases from J, leaving 12 bases between. CDR1 and CDR2 from the germline V gene are LNHDA and SQIVND (reference sequence). CDR3 length: 15 amino acids. This CDR3 is CASSIEAAGIDTQYF. CDR3 sequence (DNA): TGTGCCAGTAGTATAGAAGCTGCGGGAATAGATACGCAGTATTTT.

Here the CDR3 DNA reads TGTGCCAGCAGTTCGGGACAGGGAAGTATGAACACTGAAGCTTTCTTT. The encoded protein is CASSSGQGSMNTEAFF. V gene TRBV27 combines with J gene TRBJ1-1; TRBD1 aligns across 9 bases. Germline V gene lookup returns CDR1 MNHEY and CDR2 SMNVEV (reference sequence). This CDR3 has 16 residues. Losses at the gene ends were 4 bases for V and 0 bases for J; bases not matched to a gene: 6.

This sequence joins TRBV29-1 and TRBJ2-7, with 11 bases fitting TRBD1. V lost 2 bases to trimming and J lost 3 bases; unmatched junction nucleotides: 3. Germline V gene data show CDR1 as SQVTM and CDR2 as ANQGSEA. The CDR3 contains 14 residues. This CDR3 reads CSVEYGTGGYEQYF. The CDR3 bases are TGCAGCGTTGAATACGGGACAGGGGGCTACGAGCAGTACTTC.

This clone was recorded only once. The CDR3 nucleotides are TGTGCCAGCAGCGTAAGTGGTCGCAATGAGCAGTTCTTC. Translation gives CASSVSGRNEQFF. The chain uses TRBV9 and TRBJ2-1; D call uncertain. CDR3 length: 13 amino acids. Germline assignment: CDR1 SGDLS and CDR2 YYNGEE. With 1 base removed from V and 6 bases from J, the gap between germline ends came to 8 bases. Full variable domain (rest looked up from reference TRBV9 and TRBJ2-1): DSGVTQTPKHLITATGQRVTLRCSPRSGDLSVYWYQQSLDQGLQFLIQYYNGEERAKGNILERFSAQQFPDLHSELNLSSLELGDSALYFCASSVSGRNEQFFGPGTRLTVL.

The rearrangement links TRBV5-4 to TRBJ1-3, with D unresolved. The germline CDR1 and CDR2 sequences are SGHNT and YYREEE (reference sequence). Trimming cost V 9 bases and J 2 bases, with 12 bases left between them. CDR3 length equals 13 residues. The CDR3 sequence is CAIRIATGNTIYF. The CDR3, as DNA: TGTGCCATTCGAATCGCTACTGGAAACACCATATATTTT.

The rearrangement links TRBV19 to TRBJ2-1, with 14 bases that match TRBD2. The CDR3 is made up of 18 amino acids. Germline CDR1 LNHDA, CDR2 SQIVND (reference sequence). Unmatched junction bases numbered 8, after V lost 4 bases and J lost 3 bases. CDR3: CASSTPMGLAGDYNEQFF. The CDR3 DNA follows: TGTGCCAGTAGTACTCCAATGGGACTAGCGGGGGACTACAATGAGCAGTTCTTC. Filled out from reference TRBV19 and TRBJ2-1, the complete variable domain reads DGGITQSPKYLFRKEGQNVTLSCEQNLNHDAMYWYRQDPGQGLRLIYYSQIVNDFQKGDIAEGYSVSREKKESFPLTVTSAQKNPTAFYLCASSTPMGLAGDYNEQFFGPGTRLTVL.

This clone came up a few times. The chain has TRBV4-1 and TRBJ2-1; D gene uncertain. V was shortened by 3 bases and J by 7 bases, with 7 bases between the two germline ends. Germline lookup yields CDR1 MGHRA and CDR2 YSYEKL. This CDR3 comprises 12 residues. The CDR3 sequence is CASSHNANEQFF. For the CDR3, the DNA is TGCGCCAGCAGCCATAACGCGAATGAGCAGTTCTTC.

This clone was found once. The chain links TRBV12-5 to TRBJ2-1, with TRBD1 as a possible D gene (6 bases). V was cut by 1 base and J by 10 bases, with 11 bases left in between. The germline V gene has CDR1 LGHNT and CDR2 FRNRAP. This CDR3 has 13 residues. The CDR3 here is CASGLEGVGEQFF. The CDR3 DNA is TGTGCTAGTGGTTTGGAGGGGGTTGGCGAGCAGTTCTTC.

The chain employs TRBV5-1 and TRBJ2-1; TRBD2 aligns across 11 bases. The V and J ends lost 2 bases and 5 bases, in that order; junction bases with no gene match: 9. The CDR3 has 17 residues. CDR1 and CDR2 from the germline V gene are SGHRS and YFSETQ. CDR3 region: CASSFRLTSGRDNEQFF. CDR3 DNA sequence: TGCGCCAGCAGCTTCCGCTTAACTAGCGGGAGAGACAATGAGCAGTTCTTC.

CDR3: CASSSRQAGDTEAFF. CDR3 sequence (DNA): TGTGCCAGCAGCTCCAGACAGGCGGGGGACACTGAAGCTTTCTTT. This chain connects TRBV11-3 to TRBJ1-1; a possible D gene is TRBD1 (6 bases). Trimming shortened V by 4 bases and J by 3 bases, and 15 bases separated the two germline ends. CDR1 is SGHNT, CDR2 YENEEA, per germline. This CDR3 contains 15 residues.

This chain links TRBV7-8 with TRBJ2-3; 7 bases align to TRBD2. CDR3 length equals 16 residues. The junction had 10 bases not matched to a gene; V was cut back by 2 bases and J by 5 bases. Germline-derived CDR1 and CDR2 are SGHVS and FQNEAQ. DNA of the CDR3: TGTGCCAGCAGCTTATTCGGGGGAGGGCCTGGAGATACGCAGTATTTT. Translating it yields CASSLFGGGPGDTQYF. The whole variable domain, filled in from reference TRBV7-8 and TRBJ2-3, reads GAGVSQSPRYKVAKRGQDVALRCDPISGHVSLFWYQQALGQGPEFLTYFQNEAQLDKSGLPSDRFFAERPEGSVSTLKIQRTQQEDSAVYLCASSLFGGGPGDTQYFGPGTRLTVL.

This chain links TRBV18 with TRBJ1-1, with 7 bases lining up with TRBD1. V lost 0 bases to trimming and J lost 1 base; unmatched junction nucleotides: 2. Germline CDR1 reads KGHSH; CDR2 reads LQKENI. The CDR3 totals 15 residues. Here the CDR3 reads CASSPPWDRNTEAFF. The CDR3 DNA is TGTGCCAGCTCACCACCGTGGGACAGGAACACTGAAGCTTTCTTT.

The chain carries TRBV19 and TRBJ1-6, with 7 bases that match TRBD1. The CDR3 is 14 residues long. V was pared by 3 bases and J by 8 bases, with 4 bases of the junction left unmatched. Looked up from germline, CDR1 is LNHDA and CDR2 is SQIVND (reference sequence). CDR3 DNA sequence: TGTGCCAGTAGTATCCGCAGGGGGGATTCACCCCTCCACTTT. Its protein is CASSIRRGDSPLHF.

CDR3 coding DNA: TGTGCCAGCAGCTTAGAAGCGGGGAGTCGTTCACCCCTCCACTTT. This translates into CASSLEAGSRSPLHF. The V and J genes are TRBV7-8 and TRBJ1-6; D is ambiguous. Deletions cut 1 base from V and 9 bases from J, with 13 bases between. CDR3 size: 15 residues. Germline lookup yields CDR1 SGHVS and CDR2 FQNEAQ.

This chain joins TRBV24-1 and TRBJ2-1; 8 nucleotides match TRBD2. Germline lookup yields CDR1 KGHDR and CDR2 SFDVKD. Germline trimming cut 4 bases from V and 7 bases from J; bases unmatched to any gene: 5. The CDR3 covers 14 residues. The CDR3 sequence is CATSEGLGVNEQFF. The CDR3, as DNA: TGTGCCACCAGTGAGGGACTAGGGGTAAATGAGCAGTTCTTC.

The chain carries TRBV25-1 and TRBJ2-6; maybe TRBD1 (6 bases). Per germline, CDR1 MGHDK and CDR2 SYGVNS. V was clipped by 7 bases and J by 2 bases, with 15 bases between them. The CDR3 contains 16 residues. CDR3 amino acids: CASIGWGRPGANVLTF. CDR3 nucleotides: TGTGCCAGCATCGGATGGGGGCGTCCTGGGGCCAACGTCCTGACTTTC.

This clone has just one count. The chain couples TRBV5-1 to TRBJ2-1; tentatively, D is TRBD1 or TRBD2 (5 bases each). Between the trimmed V and J ends, which lost 2 bases and 7 bases, there was a span of 10 bases. The CDR3 consists of 13 residues. Per germline, CDR1 SGHRS and CDR2 YFSETQ. CDR3 protein: CASSFRDGNEQFF. In DNA form, the CDR3 reads TGCGCCAGCAGCTTCCGGGACGGGAATGAGCAGTTCTTC.

The CDR3 DNA sequence: TGTGCCAGCAGCCTCGCCGGGGGTACTAACAATGAGCAGTTCTTC. As protein: CASSLAGGTNNEQFF. The chain employs TRBV7-6 and TRBJ2-1; TRBD2 is a possible D gene (6 bases). V was clipped by 5 bases and J by 5 bases, with 16 bases between them. The CDR3 extends over 15 amino acids. Germline assignment: CDR1 SGHVS and CDR2 FNYEAQ.

This clone appeared a single time. The chain has TRBV28 and TRBJ1-2; D ambiguous. V was cut by 3 bases and J by 7 bases, with 9 bases left in between. Germline CDR1 reads MDHEN; CDR2 reads SYDVKM. The CDR3 totals 12 residues. CDR3 nucleotides: TGTGCCAGCAGTTTTCGAATGGGTGGCTACACCTTC. It is translated as CASSFRMGGYTF.

V gene TRBV4-1 combines with J gene TRBJ2-7, with 8 positions matching TRBD2. Trimming cost V 0 bases and J 0 bases; bases outside gene matches: 4. CDR3 length: 16 residues. CDR1 is MGHRA, CDR2 YSYEKL, per germline. CDR3 region: CASSQDALAVSYEQYF. DNA for the CDR3: TGCGCCAGCAGCCAAGATGCACTAGCGGTCTCCTACGAGCAGTACTTC.